The sequence of this T cell receptor (beta chain) was determined in a study of tumor-infiltrating lymphocytes in primary liver carcinoma. Synthesis of TCR beta cDNA was carried out from around 500 ng total RNA with a constant-region primer. Nested multiplex PCR, run for three rounds with slightly modified ARM-PCR, yielded TCR beta libraries. Primers for the first two PCR rounds were TRBV1-TRBV30 forward primers and a C-beta reverse primer (roughly 10 cycles per round). TCRdb itself ran the multiplex PCR reads through MiXCR, one entry per CDR3 protein. The sample records about 190,000 distinct CDR3 sequences, about 82% being singletons. From unsorted bulk tissue weighing roughly 17-31 mg, DNA and RNA were co-extracted. CDR3 length: 15 residues. Germline loops: CDR1 SQVTM, CDR2 ANQGSEA. The V and J ends lost 0 bases and 9 bases respectively, with 21 bases between them.

This chain joins TRBV29-1 and TRBJ2-7, with D perhaps matching TRBD2 (6 bases). The receptor comes from a middle-aged man with primary liver carcinoma and hepatitis B virus infection. The specimen was tumor tissue from primary liver carcinoma. The CDR3 loop is CSVEDSGGSSHGQYF. Written as DNA, the CDR3 is TGCAGCGTTGAAGATTCAGGAGGGAGCTCCCACGGGCAGTACTTC.